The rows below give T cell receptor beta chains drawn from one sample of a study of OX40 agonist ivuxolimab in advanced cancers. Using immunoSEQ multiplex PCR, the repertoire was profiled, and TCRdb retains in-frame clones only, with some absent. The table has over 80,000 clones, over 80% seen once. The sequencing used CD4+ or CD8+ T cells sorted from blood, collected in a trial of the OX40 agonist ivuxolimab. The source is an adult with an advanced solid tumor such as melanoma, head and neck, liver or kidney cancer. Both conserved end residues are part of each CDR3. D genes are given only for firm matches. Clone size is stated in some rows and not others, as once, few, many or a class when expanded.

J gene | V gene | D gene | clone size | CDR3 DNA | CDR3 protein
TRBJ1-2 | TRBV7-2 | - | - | TGTGCCAGCAGCTTAAAAGGCGGCTATGGCTACACCTTC | CASSLKGGYGYTF
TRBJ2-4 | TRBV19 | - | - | TGTGCCAGTAGTATAGCGATTAGTGTCAGGGATGGAAACATTCAGTACTTC | CASSIAISVRDGNIQYF
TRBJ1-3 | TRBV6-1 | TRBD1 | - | TGTGCCAGCAGGGCGACAGGGAACGGAGGAAACACCATATATTTT | CASRATGNGGNTIYF
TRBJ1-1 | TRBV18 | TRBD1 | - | TGTGCCAGCTCACAAAACAAACAGGGGAGCCCTGAAGCTTTCTTT | CASSQNKQGSPEAFF
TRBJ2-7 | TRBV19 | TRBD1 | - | TGTGCCAGTAGTATCCAAGGGGGCCTCTACGAGCAGTACTTC | CASSIQGGLYEQYF
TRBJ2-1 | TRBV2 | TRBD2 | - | TGTGCCAGCAGTTGGGGAGGGGATGAGCAGTTCTTC | CASSWGGDEQFF
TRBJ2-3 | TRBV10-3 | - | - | TGTGCCACACTTGCCGGGACCCAATCTTATTTTAGCACAGATACGCAGTATTTT | CATLAGTQSYFSTDTQYF
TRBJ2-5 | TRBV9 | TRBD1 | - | TGTGCCAGCAGCACACGACAGGGGGCCCAAGAGACCCAGTACTTC | CASSTRQGAQETQYF
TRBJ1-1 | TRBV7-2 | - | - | TGTGCCAGCAGCCCCCCGGGGGCGAGGAACACTGAAGCTTTCTTT | CASSPPGARNTEAFF
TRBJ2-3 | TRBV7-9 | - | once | TGTGCCAGCAGCCTATGGAGCGGTAGCGGTAGAGATACGCAGTATTTT | CASSLWSGSGRDTQYF
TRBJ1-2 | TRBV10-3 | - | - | TGTGCCGCGGGAACGGACTATGGCTACACCTTC | CAAGTDYGYTF
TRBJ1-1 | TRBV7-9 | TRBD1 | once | TGTGCCAGCAGCTCGAAGGGACAGGGGAACACTGAAGCTTTCTTT | CASSSKGQGNTEAFF
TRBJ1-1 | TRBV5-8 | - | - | TGTGCCAGCAGCTTGGTCACAGTGAACACTGAAGCTTTCTTT | CASSLVTVNTEAFF
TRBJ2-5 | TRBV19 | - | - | TGTGCCAGTAGTATAGAGGAAGGGAAGACCCAGTACTTC | CASSIEEGKTQYF
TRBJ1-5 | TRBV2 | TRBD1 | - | TGTGCCAGCAAAATCGGACAGGCTAACAATCAGCCCCAGCATTTT | CASKIGQANNQPQHF
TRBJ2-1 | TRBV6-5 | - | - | TGTGCCAGCAGTTACCGGGGAGACAATGAGCAGTTCTTC | CASSYRGDNEQFF
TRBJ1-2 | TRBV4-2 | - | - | TGTGCCAGCAGCCAAGATATCGGGAGTGGCTACACCTTC | CASSQDIGSGYTF
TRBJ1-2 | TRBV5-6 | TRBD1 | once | TGTGCCAGCAGCCCCGGGACAGGGGGCAGAGACTATGGCTACACCTTC | CASSPGTGGRDYGYTF
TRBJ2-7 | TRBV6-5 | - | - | TGTGCCAGCAGTTCCAACTCCTACGAGCAGTACTTC | CASSSNSYEQYF
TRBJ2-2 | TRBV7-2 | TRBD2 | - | TGTGCCAGCAGCTTAGAGGTCATCAGCGGGGTAGGGGAGCTGTTTTTT | CASSLEVISGVGELFF
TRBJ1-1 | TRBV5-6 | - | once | TGTGCCAGCAGCGACCAGGGTCCGGAGGCTTTCTTT | CASSDQGPEAFF
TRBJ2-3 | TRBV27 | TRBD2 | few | TGTGCCAGCAGTTTTTCCCTAGCGGGCCCCACAGATACGCAGTATTTT | CASSFSLAGPTDTQYF
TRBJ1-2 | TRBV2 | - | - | TGTGCCAGCAGTGAAGTGCAGGGCTTAGCTAACTATGGCTACACCTTC | CASSEVQGLANYGYTF
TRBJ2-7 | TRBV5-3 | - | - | TGTGCCAGAAAACCCATGCCCACCGGGAAGCCCCCCGAATTCTACGACGAGCAGTACTTC | CARKPMPTGKPPEFYDEQYF
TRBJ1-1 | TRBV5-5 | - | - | TGTGCCAGCAGCCCAATCCCTAGGGGAGGGAGTGGGACTGAAGCTTTCTTT | CASSPIPRGGSGTEAFF
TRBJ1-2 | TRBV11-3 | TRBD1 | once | TGTGCCAGCAGCAGAACAAGTAGTCCCGGGACAGGGGGCTCTGGCTACACCTTC | CASSRTSSPGTGGSGYTF
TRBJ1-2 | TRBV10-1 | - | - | TGCGCCAGCAGCGCGACACGGACAGATTGCTATGGCTACACCTTC | CASSATRTDCYGYTF
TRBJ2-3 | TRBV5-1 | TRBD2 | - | TGCGCCAGCAGCCCTCCAGCGGGATTGGGTGACACGCAGTATTTT | CASSPPAGLGDTQYF
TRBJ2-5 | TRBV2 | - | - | TGTGCCAGCACGGAAAGGGAGCGGGAGACCCAGTACTTC | CASTERERETQYF
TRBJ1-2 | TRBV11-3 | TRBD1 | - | TGTGCCAGCAGTTTGACAGGGGAGGGCTATGGCTACACCTTC | CASSLTGEGYGYTF
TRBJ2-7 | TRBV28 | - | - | TGTGCCAGCAGTTTAGCCGCGGCCGAGCAGTACTTC | CASSLAAAEQYF
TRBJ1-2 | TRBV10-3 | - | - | TGTGCCATCAGTGATAAGGAGGGGGATGGCTACACCTTC | CAISDKEGDGYTF
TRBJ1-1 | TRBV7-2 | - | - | TGTGCCAGCAGCTCCGATAGGGCGGTCCCCCCACTTGAAGCTTTCTTT | CASSSDRAVPPLEAFF
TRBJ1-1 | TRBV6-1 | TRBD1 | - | TGTGCCAGCAGGGGGACAGGGACCTCTGAAGCTTTCTTT | CASRGTGTSEAFF
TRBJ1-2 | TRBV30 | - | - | TGTGCCTGGAGGAGGAGCTCCACCCCTAACTATGGCTACACCTTC | CAWRRSSTPNYGYTF
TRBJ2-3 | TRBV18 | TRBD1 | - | TGTGCCAGCTCACCAAGACAGGGAATCATATGGGACACAGATACGCAGTATTTT | CASSPRQGIIWDTDTQYF
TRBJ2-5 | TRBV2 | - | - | TGTGCCAGCAGTACCGGCAGGAGTAGCCCCCAAGAGACCCAGTACTTC | CASSTGRSSPQETQYF